The 29 T cell receptor beta chains listed next were all sequenced from one sample in a study of shared clonotypes between healthy human individuals. Using immunoSEQ multiplex PCR, the repertoire was profiled, and TCRdb retains in-frame clones only, with some absent. The profile covers around 990,000 clones, with approximately 80% appearing a single time and approximately 0.9% taken by the ten largest. Source material: memory CD4+ T cells from PBMCs. The subset denotes: CD45RA-negative fraction. The receptors stem from a man younger than 35 in good health. Some clones in this sample may be carry-over from other donors' samples.

This chain uses TRBV7-6 with TRBJ2-4; possible D gene TRBD2, 6 bases. V shed 3 bases and J shed 0 bases, with 18 bases lying between them. The germline V gene encodes CDR1 SGHVS and CDR2 FNYEAQ. The CDR3 has 18 amino acids. CDR3 nucleotides: TGTGCCAGCAGCTTCCGTAGCAGGAGGGACCTAGCCAAAAACATTCAGTACTTC. It is translated as CASSFRSRRDLAKNIQYF.

The chain links TRBV20-1 to TRBJ2-3; D remains ambiguous. Trimming took off 7 bases at V and 2 bases at J, with 7 bases between the two ends. The CDR3 has 11 amino acids. Germline V CDR1 and CDR2: DFQATT, SNEGSKA (reference sequence). The CDR3 bases are TGCAGTGGAGTCTCCACAGATACGCAGTATTTT. It is translated as CSGVSTDTQYF.

The chain combines TRBV6-5 with TRBJ2-1; TRBD1 or TRBD2 may be the D gene (5 bases each). Germline lookup yields CDR1 MNHEY and CDR2 SVGAGI. Trimming left V 5 bases short and J 1 base short, with 12 bases between. The CDR3 is 15 residues long. CDR3 bases: TGTGCCAGCAGTCAGGGAGAGGGTTCCTACAATGAGCAGTTCTTC. It encodes CASSQGEGSYNEQFF.

The rearrangement joins TRBV18 to TRBJ1-1; D might be TRBD1 (6 bases). Trimming left V 8 bases short and J 3 bases short, with 22 bases between. Germline-derived CDR1 and CDR2 are KGHSH and LQKENI. CDR3 length: 16 residues. The CDR3 region has the DNA TGTGCCAGCCTTGTAAGAATGGACAGCCAGTACACTGAAGCTTTCTTT. Translation: CASLVRMDSQYTEAFF.

The V call is TRBV4-1, the J call TRBJ1-3; possible D gene TRBD1, 6 bases. Germline-derived CDR1 and CDR2 are MGHRA and YSYEKL. Trimming pared 2 bases from V and 0 bases from J, leaving 11 bases between. This CDR3 is 16 amino acids long. The CDR3 coding sequence is TGCGCCAGCAGCCAAAAGGGGGGATTCTCTGGAAACACCATATATTTT. This gives the protein CASSQKGGFSGNTIYF.

The gene calls are TRBV10-3 and TRBJ2-3; 8 nucleotides agree with TRBD2. The CDR3 loop spans 16 amino acids. After removal of 3 bases from V and 1 base from J, the junction contained 6 bases not matched to a gene. Germline CDR1 is ENHRY and CDR2 is SYGVKD. CDR3 DNA: TGTGCCATCAGTGACTGGCGGGAGGCGGGCACAGATACGCAGTATTTT. This codes for CAISDWREAGTDTQYF.

This chain joins TRBV7-2 and TRBJ2-2; a possible D gene is TRBD1 (6 bases). Trimming pared 1 base from V and 4 bases from J, leaving 16 bases between. The germline V gene has CDR1 SGHTA and CDR2 FQGNSA. The CDR3 extends over 17 amino acids. The CDR3, as DNA: TGTGCCAGCAGCTTAGGAAGGACAGCGAAAGTCACCGGGGAGCTGTTTTTT. Translated, it gives CASSLGRTAKVTGELFF.

V gene TRBV30 combines with J gene TRBJ2-3; D uncertain. There are 13 residues in the CDR3. Germline V gene sequence: CDR1 GTSNPN, CDR2 SVGIG (reference sequence). V was clipped by 1 base and J by 5 bases, with 10 bases between them. The CDR3 spells CAWSGIGVDTQYF. The CDR3 nucleotides read TGTGCCTGGAGTGGGATAGGAGTAGATACGCAGTATTTT. The full variable domain, rest sourced from reference TRBV30 and TRBJ2-3, is SQTIHQWPATLVQPVGSPLSLECTVEGTSNPNLYWYRQAAGRGLQLLFYSVGIGQISSEVPQNLSASRPQDRQFILSSKKLLLSDSGFYLCAWSGIGVDTQYFGPGTRLTVL.

The chain joins TRBV28 to TRBJ2-3; no definite D call. The CDR3 has 10 residues. Per germline, CDR1 MDHEN and CDR2 SYDVKM. V lost 1 base to trimming and J lost 7 bases, with 0 bases between them. The CDR3 nucleotides read TGTGCCAGCAGTTTATATACGCAGTATTTT. Its protein product is CASSLYTQYF.

The chain carries TRBV2 and TRBJ1-2; no clear D. Germline V CDR1 and CDR2: SNHLY, FYNNEI. CDR3 size: 10 residues. V was trimmed by 7 bases and J by 8 bases, leaving 8 bases between them. The chain's CDR3 is CASMSVGYTF. The CDR3 DNA is TGTGCCAGCATGTCAGTGGGCTACACCTTC.

This chain connects TRBV10-3 to TRBJ1-2; D is uncertain. Trimming pared 3 bases from V and 8 bases from J, leaving 10 bases between. The germline CDR1 and CDR2 sequences are ENHRY and SYGVKD. This CDR3 comprises 12 residues. This CDR3 is CAISDSGMGYTF. Written as DNA, the CDR3 is TGTGCCATCAGTGACAGCGGTATGGGCTACACCTTC.

The gene calls are TRBV28 and TRBJ2-3, with D perhaps given as TRBD1 or TRBD2 (5 bases each). The CDR3 spans 15 residues. Per the germline V gene, CDR1 is MDHEN and CDR2 is SYDVKM. The ends were cut back, 0 bases at V and 2 bases at J, with 9 bases in the middle. The DNA of the CDR3 is TGTGCCAGCAGTTTATGGGGGACGAACACAGATACGCAGTATTTT. It translates to CASSLWGTNTDTQYF.

The rearrangement links TRBV2 to TRBJ2-2; 8 bases are a match to TRBD2. Germline V gives CDR1 SNHLY, CDR2 FYNNEI. Trimming at V came to 5 bases and at J to 6 bases, leaving 5 bases not matched to a gene. The CDR3 totals 14 residues. CDR3 sequence (DNA): TGTGCCAGCAGTAGCGGGAGACGGTCCGGGGAGCTGTTTTTT. Amino acid sequence: CASSSGRRSGELFF.

V is TRBV28 and J is TRBJ1-4, with 10 bases lining up with TRBD1. The V and J ends lost 6 bases and 8 bases, in that order; junction bases with no gene match: 9. The CDR3 has 15 residues. The germline V gene encodes CDR1 MDHEN and CDR2 SYDVKM. The CDR3 nucleotides read TGTGCCAGCAGCAACTTCCGGGACAGGGGCGAAAAACTGTTTTTT. Its translation: CASSNFRDRGEKLFF. The complete variable domain, with remaining parts taken from reference TRBV28 and TRBJ1-4, reads DVKVTQSSRYLVKRTGEKVFLECVQDMDHENMFWYRQDPGLGLRLIYFSYDVKMKEKGDIPEGYSVSREKKERFSLILESASTNQTSMYLCASSNFRDRGEKLFFGSGTQLSVL.

V gene TRBV6-6 combines with J gene TRBJ1-6; D is perhaps TRBD1 (5 bases). Trimming took 6 bases from V and 8 from J, leaving 14 bases between them. The germline CDR1 and CDR2 sequences are MNHNY and SVGAGI (reference sequence). The CDR3 has 14 residues. The CDR3 DNA follows: TGTGCCAGCAGCCAGGGACCGGGGTATTCACCCCTCCACTTT. Amino acids: CASSQGPGYSPLHF.

This rearrangement joins TRBV5-4 to TRBJ2-1; D is perhaps TRBD2 (6 bases). Germline CDR1 reads SGHNT; CDR2 reads YYREEE (reference sequence). CDR3 length equals 15 residues. With 0 bases removed from V and 4 bases from J, the gap between germline ends came to 11 bases. The DNA of the CDR3 is TGTGCCAGCAGCTTGGCCCTTAGCGGTTACAATGAGCAGTTCTTC. Translating it yields CASSLALSGYNEQFF.

This clone appeared a few times. The rearrangement uses TRBV14 and TRBJ1-3; D may be TRBD1 (5 bases). V shed 9 bases and J shed 2 bases, with 14 bases lying between them. The CDR3 extends over 14 amino acids. Germline V gene lookup returns CDR1 SGHDN and CDR2 FVKESK. The CDR3 nucleotides read TGTGCCAGTTCTAGGACATCAGCTGGAAACACCATATATTTT. Protein sequence: CASSRTSAGNTIYF.

The V gene is TRBV6-1, the J gene TRBJ2-3; 10 bases agree with TRBD2. The CDR3 covers 17 residues. Germline-derived CDR1 and CDR2 are MNHNS and SASEGT. Losses at the gene ends were 4 bases for V and 6 bases for J; bases not matched to a gene: 13. This chain's CDR3 is CASSVRTSGSIGDTQYF. The CDR3 coding sequence is TGTGCCAGCAGTGTGCGGACTAGCGGTTCCATTGGGGATACGCAGTATTTT.

This clone was observed a handful of times. The chain joins TRBV19 to TRBJ1-2, with D possibly TRBD1 on 6 matching bases. Germline V gives CDR1 LNHDA, CDR2 SQIVND (reference sequence). Trimming removed 3 bases from V and 3 bases from J, with 14 bases in between. The CDR3 runs 15 residues. This CDR3 is CASSISGGADYGYTF. CDR3 coding DNA: TGTGCCAGTAGTATCTCTGGGGGCGCTGACTATGGCTACACCTTC.

The rearrangement uses TRBV28 and TRBJ1-5; D not resolved. The CDR3 is 15 residues long. V was clipped by 6 bases and J by 6 bases, with 18 bases between them. Per germline, CDR1 MDHEN and CDR2 SYDVKM. In DNA form, the CDR3 reads TGTGCCAGCAGCTCCCCCCGCAGTCTGGCTCAGCCCCAGCATTTT. As protein: CASSSPRSLAQPQHF.

This clone was detected only a few times. J is TRBJ2-7 and V is TRBV7-9; D is unclear. The CDR3 consists of 15 residues. V shed 3 bases and J shed 0 bases, with 12 bases lying between them. Looked up from germline, CDR1 is SEHNR and CDR2 is FQNEAQ (reference sequence). The CDR3 sequence is CASSLAGSRSYEQYF. DNA for the CDR3: TGTGCCAGCAGCTTGGCCGGTTCACGCTCCTACGAGCAGTACTTC.

J is TRBJ2-1 and V is TRBV15; the D gene is possibly TRBD2 (5 bases). Germline assignment: CDR1 LNHNV and CDR2 YYDKDF (reference sequence). The V gene lost 0 bases and the J gene lost 0 bases, with 9 bases spanning the gap. This CDR3 comprises 16 residues. CDR3 bases: TGTGCCACCAGCAGAGATCAAGGGAGCTCCTACAATGAGCAGTTCTTC. Translation: CATSRDQGSSYNEQFF.

The chain carries TRBV5-1 and TRBJ2-7, with 7 nucleotides matching TRBD1. The CDR3 loop spans 12 amino acids. Trimming cost V 4 bases and J 7 bases; bases outside gene matches: 5. Per germline, CDR1 SGHRS and CDR2 YFSETQ. The CDR3 DNA follows: TGCGCCAGCAGCCACCGGGACAGAGAGCAGTACTTC. Its protein product is CASSHRDREQYF.

As DNA, the CDR3 is TGTGCCAGCAGTTTGGAGCTAGGAGATCAGCCCCAGCATTTT. It is translated as CASSLELGDQPQHF. The J gene is TRBJ1-5, the V gene TRBV28; D remains unclear. Germline CDR1 is MDHEN and CDR2 is SYDVKM. V dropped 3 bases and J dropped 5 bases, with 11 bases sitting between them. CDR3 length: 14 residues.

The chain employs TRBV28 and TRBJ2-3, with D perhaps given as TRBD1 or TRBD2 (6 bases each). CDR3 length: 17 amino acids. CDR1 and CDR2 from the germline V gene are MDHEN and SYDVKM. Trimming cost V 7 bases and J 2 bases, with 22 bases left between them. CDR3 nucleotides: TGTGCCAGCACCGAATGGGAGAGGGGGGCGTTCACAGATACGCAGTATTTT. This sequence encodes CASTEWERGAFTDTQYF.

This sequence joins TRBV2 and TRBJ2-1; unclear D gene. Germline V gene sequence: CDR1 SNHLY, CDR2 FYNNEI. This CDR3 is built from 11 residues. Trimming pared 4 bases from V and 9 bases from J, leaving 7 bases between. Here the CDR3 reads CASSGQFEQFF. CDR3 in DNA: TGTGCCAGCAGTGGACAATTTGAGCAGTTCTTC.

This chain joins TRBV30 and TRBJ1-2; the D gene is possibly TRBD1 (5 bases). V shed 4 bases and J shed 4 bases, with 13 bases lying between them. The CDR3 runs to 13 residues. The germline V gene encodes CDR1 GTSNPN and CDR2 SVGIG (reference sequence). Here the CDR3 reads CAWTGGGGYGYTF. Here the CDR3 DNA reads TGTGCCTGGACCGGGGGGGGTGGCTATGGCTACACCTTC.

The V gene is TRBV14, the J gene TRBJ2-1, with D uncertain. Germline-derived CDR1 and CDR2 are SGHDN and FVKESK. Trimming took 5 bases from V and 6 from J, leaving 11 bases between them. This CDR3 is built from 13 residues. In DNA form, the CDR3 reads TGTGCCAGCAGCTCTACTTTTGGCAATGAGCAGTTCTTC. Translating gives CASSSTFGNEQFF.

The chain combines TRBV10-3 with TRBJ2-7; tentative D call: TRBD2 (6 bases). Germline CDR1 is ENHRY and CDR2 is SYGVKD. Trimming stripped 6 bases from V and 3 bases from J, with 21 bases between. The CDR3 is made up of 16 amino acids. The DNA of the CDR3 is TGTGCCATCAGGAGGGGCACTAGCTCGGGGAACTACGAGCAGTACTTC. It translates to CAIRRGTSSGNYEQYF.